This paragraph covers one TCR beta chain sequence. The target of this receptor is not known. Base-call qualities are not available, and no considerably larger clone is one nucleotide away. This sample was included in a study of cytomegalovirus exposure and HLA in healthy donors (dated by TCRdb to about 2017). General notes on the study: An earlier analysis of approximately 600 of the donors reported approximately 300 Gb of sequence data and 117 million unique TCR beta sequences from about 180 million T cells. Both class I and class II loci were covered by HLA typing, at four-digit resolution. Because of strong linkage in the cohort, roughly five DR-DQ haplotypes were treated as single units for association and clustering. Donor age, sex, ethnicity and CMV serostatus were collected together with the repertoire data. The genetic ancestry cluster associated with self-reported Caucasian donors included around four fifths of the 350 to 500 genotyped donors. The study profiled the T cell repertoires of 500 to 800 subjects by immunosequencing and related them to cytomegalovirus serostatus. A later genetic analysis used genome-wide SNP genotypes for about 60% of the roughly 670 donors, treating that subset as a discovery cohort. The later analysis used no new phenotypic data to find candidate immune exposures, relying instead on TCR beta sequences and their occurrence across donors. Besides the first cohort of under 700 subjects, a separate validation cohort made up of over a hundred different subjects was used. Among under 450 genotyped donors of the cohort, an average of approximately 240,000 unique TCR beta nucleotide sequences were sequenced per donor, roughly a sixth of them non-productive. Every repertoire in the discovery cohort had been generated on one and the same sequencing platform. An early release covering 500 to 750 HLA-typed donors comprised approximately 290 gigabases of sequencing data and approximately 80 million unique TCR sequences. To predict cytomegalovirus infection status, the study brought together high-throughput TCR immunosequencing, statistical association of individual TCRs with disease status, and machine learning. In a later analysis, previously published TCR beta repertoires from hundreds of donors were re-analyzed and high-resolution HLA genotyping was added so that TCR occurrence patterns could be studied. In an earlier analysis of over 550 of the donors, high-throughput TCR beta sequencing was used to judge whether each TCR beta V gene segment behaved as functional or pseudogenic. The number of typed donors differed by locus: roughly 629-630 for A, B, C, DRB1 and DQB1; some 540 for DQA1; 606 for DPA1; and about 450 for DPB1. The study aimed to test whether cataloging public T cell receptors could reveal signatures of past pathogen exposure. What the work shows at the level of the full study, not this receptor alone: In an earlier analysis of approximately 590 of the donors, most TCR beta V segments were observed in productive rearrangements about 87% or about 30% of the time, broadly matching IMGT annotations. A group of highly shared sequence variants was considered likely to be a technical artifact of the sequencing pipeline. In both the original and validation cohorts, the classifier was reported to diagnose cytomegalovirus status with high specificity and sensitivity. The cohort was sequenced for TCR beta chains only, and without alpha or paired-chain data the features that could be detected were limited. When HLA alleles, especially DR and DQ, strongly co-occurred, TCR associations were difficult to assign to individual alleles. According to a later analysis, parvovirus B19, influenza, CMV and Epstein-Barr virus appeared linked to several top co-occurrence clusters. Specific HLA alleles were associated with 16,951 TCR beta sequences at a false discovery rate of 0.05 in a later analysis. The presence/absence analyses assumed that sequencing depth was roughly uniform across donors, and that assumption may not be true. According to the authors, the approach could potentially be generalized to other disease states and immunological phenotypes. An association between a missense DCLRE1C variant and V-gene and J-gene trimming of TCR beta chains was found in a later genetic analysis and replicated in an independent cohort. Because HLA typing was unavailable for some donors at each locus, only the typed subset was used in association tests. The study listed 150 to 200 TCR beta chains as associated with cytomegalovirus. Linkage disequilibrium might explain the correlated functional status among segregating V segments, but an unknown experimental factor could not be excluded. Immune exposure information for the cohort was limited to CMV serostatus. In a later analysis, HLA-associated TCR beta chains showed more clonal expansion and lower generation probabilities than non-associated chains that were equally common. In vitro tests confirmed that three of the cytomegalovirus-associated TCR beta chains recognize cytomegalovirus antigens. A further reported finding was that TCR beta sequences accurately predicted the HLA-A and HLA-B alleles for most subjects in the first cohort. Some IMGT-functional V segments, including TRBV6-2 and TRBV6-3, could not be told apart with the 87-base-pair reads, so those segments were excluded. Most TCR sequences were observed very rarely across donors, whereas some public TCRs were present in many individuals. Most CMV-associated TCR beta chains appeared to be HLA-restricted in a later analysis, and the HLA associations seemed to be driven largely by CMV exposure. According to a later analysis, TCR association rates differed among HLA loci, with DRB1 alleles showing the most associated TCRs and HLA-C alleles showing the fewest. Because counts were too low, roughly 17 rarely observed V segments, including chromosome 9 orphons, were left out of the earlier analysis of some 640 of the donors. In a later genetic analysis, fewer N-insertions in productive TCRs were reported among donors in an Asian-associated ancestry cluster than the roughly 700-donor mean.

Preparation of the library involved the immunoSEQ multiplex PCR assay. For the multiplex PCR, a mixture combining 60 forward primers for TCR Vbeta segments and 13 reverse primers for TCR Jbeta segments was used. Amplification of the CDR3 region of rearranged TCR beta genes was performed with a multiplex PCR assay on genomic DNA. The amplified TCR beta libraries were sequenced on the Illumina HiSeq System as 87-base-pair reads. Processing in the source paper ran as follows. In a later analysis, some 80 million unique TCR beta chains were counted across the roughly 610 repertoires, and roughly 10 million of these chains were shared by at least two donors. To remove PCR and sequencing errors, raw reads were error-corrected and collapsed into unique sequences using a nearest-neighbor algorithm that merged closely related sequences. CDR3 sequences were aligned to IMGT reference sequences to assign V, D and J gene segments. Each retained sequence needed at least a six-nucleotide match to both a V gene segment and a J gene segment. A rearrangement was called productive if the CDR3 had no stop codons and remained in frame with V and J, and every other rearrangement was called non-productive. Following IMGT convention, CDR3 was defined as the stretch from the second conserved V-encoded cysteine to the conserved J-encoded phenylalanine. In an earlier analysis of 550 to 650 of the donors, sequences lacking an unambiguous match to a single V gene segment were excluded. In an earlier analysis of approximately 590 of the donors, a V segment was called functional when productive rearrangements were above 56.7%, and segregating when the standard deviation between donors exceeded 5%. To diagnose cytomegalovirus status from the catalog of TCR beta chain sequences, a statistical classification framework was built. In a later analysis, TCR nucleotide sequences were compared against IMGT/GENE-DB human TR gene sequences so that V and J genes could be assigned. The TCRdist pipeline was used in a later analysis to assign CDR3 sequences and most-parsimonious VDJ recombination scenarios. In a later analysis, every TCR beta chain was defined by the combination of its CDR3 amino acid sequence and its V-gene family, and reads without a unique V-gene family were dropped. As a way to deal with suspected cross-contamination and a sequencing artifact, a later analysis dropped roughly 620 nucleotide sequences that were highly shared and had low generation probability. For each public chain, a later analysis derived a clonal expansion index from normalized ranks of inferred template counts within each repertoire. In a later analysis, generation probabilities were computed using a VDJ recombination model fitted to out-of-frame rearrangements, and the results were checked against IGoR. A later analysis scored TCR-TCR, TCR-HLA and TCR-CMV co-occurrence with hypergeometric tests, applying a repertoire-size bias correction to TCR pairs. In a later analysis, false discovery rates were estimated by permuting HLA or CMV assignments 20 times. In a later analysis, co-occurring TCRs were grouped using DBSCAN, with TCRdist sequence similarity added in when clustering inside HLA-allele-positive subsets. Repertoires with fewer than 30,000 or more than 120,000 public chains, plus five repertoires with anomalous nucleotide sharing, were excluded from co-occurrence clustering. Imported from immuneACCESS, the table was reduced by TCRdb to in-frame sequences with V and J called. These copies leave out some clones; in studies compared against another copy, an unresolved V gene accounts for under half, and the cause of the remainder is not known. That table is the source of V, J and clone size, and D and trimming were worked out from the DNA. This sample gives roughly 130,000 clones in total; more than 80% of them show up just once. The ten largest clonotypes hold 1% of the sample.

V has 4 bases trimmed and J has 8 bases trimmed; junction bases matching no gene number 3. Per the germline V gene, SNHLY is the CDR1 and FYNNEI is the CDR2. The CDR3, cysteine through phenylalanine, is 14 amino acids long. Of the read, only the CDR3 DNA is kept; its 42 bases are in frame from base 1. In total, 630 or so healthy bone marrow donors made up the cohort. At the time of sampling, all cohort members were nominally healthy, though unrecorded immune exposures were likely present. The donor was CMV seronegative and belonged to the group of 320 or so seronegative cohort members. A peripheral blood sample was collected from each donor, and TCR beta sequencing was performed on peripheral blood mononuclear cells. Genomic DNA was extracted from the blood cell samples with the Qiagen DNeasy Blood Extraction Kit.

Input material: PBMCs. The sequence was collected from a man aged 35-49 years in good health and CMV-seronegative. Recombination joined TRBV2 with TRBJ2-1, and 12 junction bases match TRBD2. The nucleotide sequence is TGTGCCAGCAGTGGGGGACTAGCGGGCCATGAGCAGTTCTTC. It codes for CASSGGLAGHEQFF.